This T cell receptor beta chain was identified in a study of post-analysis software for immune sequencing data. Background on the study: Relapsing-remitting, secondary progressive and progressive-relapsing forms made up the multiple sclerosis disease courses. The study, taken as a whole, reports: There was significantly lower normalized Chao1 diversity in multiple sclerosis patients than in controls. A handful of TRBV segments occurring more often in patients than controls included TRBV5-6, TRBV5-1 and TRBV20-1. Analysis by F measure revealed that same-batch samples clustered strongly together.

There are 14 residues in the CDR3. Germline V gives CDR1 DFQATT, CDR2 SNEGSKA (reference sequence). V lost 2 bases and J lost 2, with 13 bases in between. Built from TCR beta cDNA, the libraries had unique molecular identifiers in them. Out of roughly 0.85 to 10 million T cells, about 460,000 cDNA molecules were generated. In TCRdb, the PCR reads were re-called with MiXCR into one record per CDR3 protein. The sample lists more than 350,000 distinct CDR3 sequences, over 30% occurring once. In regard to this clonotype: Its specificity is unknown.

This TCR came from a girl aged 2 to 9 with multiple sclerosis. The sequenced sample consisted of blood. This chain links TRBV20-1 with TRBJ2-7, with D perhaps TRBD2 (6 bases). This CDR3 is CSARQRTTPYEQYF. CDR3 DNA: TGCAGTGCTAGACAAAGGACTACCCCCTACGAGCAGTACTTC.